One sample yielded the 2 T cell receptor beta chains listed below, sequenced in a study of blood T cell repertoires in COVID-19. This table comes from immunoSEQ multiplex PCR, and its TCRdb copy is limited to in-frame clones, with some not included. The repertoire holds 120,000 to 150,000 clones, 65% to 85% seen once, with 10% to 15% in the top ten. What was sequenced was peripheral blood. The source of these receptors is a man in his sixties with active or convalescent COVID-19.

This chain links TRBV11-2 with TRBJ2-7; 7 bases match TRBD1. V dropped 2 bases and J dropped 2; count of bases not matched to a gene: 6. CDR3 length equals 15 residues. From germline, CDR1 is SGHAT and CDR2 FQNNGV. In nucleotides, the CDR3 is TGTGCCAGCAGCTTAAGAGGACAGGCAACCTACGAGCAGTACTTC. Its translation: CASSLRGQATYEQYF.

This chain uses TRBV5-1 with TRBJ2-5; TRBD2 matches at 16 bases. This CDR3 is 15 amino acids long. With V trimmed by 3 bases and J by 5 bases, 1 base remained unmatched. The germline V gene has CDR1 SGHRS and CDR2 YFSETQ. CDR3 coding DNA: TGCGCCAGCAGCTGGGGACTAGCGGGAGGGGAGACCCAGTACTTC. This translates into CASSWGLAGGETQYF.